The following is a T cell receptor (beta chain) sequence with its context. This sample was included in a study of blood T cell repertoires in COVID-19. The wider study: The United States, Italy and Spain provided the acute and convalescent COVID-19 samples. T cells, B-cell-depleted T cells, or PBMCs supplied cDNA or gDNA.

Under the authors' procedure: Nucleated cell number was recorded as an estimate derived from reference gene primer amplification. Produced via immunoSEQ multiplex PCR; TCRdb's table is partial and in-frame only. The DNA was the basis for D and trimming; V, J and clone size are from that table. The sample lists some 43,000 clones, around 81% occurring once. The CDR3 has 12 amino acids. Trimming shortened V by 7 bases and J by 10 bases, and 11 bases separated the two germline ends. The TCR originated in a man in his forties with active or convalescent COVID-19. This rearrangement joins TRBV12-3 or TRBV12-4 to TRBJ1-6, with a possible D match to TRBD1 (5 bases). The material sequenced was peripheral blood. The CDR3 here is CASTSPGSPLHF. CDR3 nucleotides: TGTGCCAGCACCTCCCCAGGGTCACCCCTCCACTTT.